The 15 T cell receptor beta chains in this list originate from one sample, sequenced in a study of shared clonotypes between healthy human individuals (dated by TCRdb to 2018 to 2021). Receptors were amplified or captured by the immunoSEQ multiplex PCR assay. TCRdb obtained this table from immuneACCESS and retained in-frame rearrangements with V and J assigned. These tables miss some clones; where compared with another copy, unresolved V genes account for less than half of the shortfall, and the remainder is unexplained. The sample contains hundreds of thousands of clones, roughly 98% of them found a single time. The ten largest clones take up 0.3% to 0.35% of the sample. CD8 naive samples were obtained by positive selection for CCR7 among CD45RO-negative cells, yielding a CD45RA+CCR7+ population from which TemRA cells were excluded. Sequenced: naive CD8+ T cells sorted from blood. Explained via the paper, the cell subset or site label denotes: CD45RA+CCR7+. Receptors were obtained from a man in his thirties or forties in good health.

J is TRBJ2-1 and V is TRBV11-2, with TRBD2 matching over 10 bases. The CDR3 loop spans 16 amino acids. Germline-derived CDR1 and CDR2 are SGHAT and FQNNGV. The V gene end was trimmed by 4 bases and the J gene end by 6 bases; junction bases not matched to a gene: 9. DNA of the CDR3: TGTGCCAGCAGCTACACTAGCGGGGTATTTAGCAATGAGCAGTTCTTC. Translating it yields CASSYTSGVFSNEQFF.

The chain is built from TRBV5-5 and TRBJ2-7, with D uncertain. The CDR3 has 13 residues. The V gene lost 0 bases and the J gene lost 1 base, with 5 bases spanning the gap. Germline values: CDR1 SGHKS, CDR2 YYEKEE (reference sequence). This CDR3 reads CASSLAPSYEQYF. DNA of the CDR3: TGTGCCAGCAGCTTGGCCCCTTCCTACGAGCAGTACTTC.

This sequence joins TRBV5-1 and TRBJ2-7, with a possible D match to TRBD1 (5 bases). The CDR3 spans 15 residues. The germline V gene encodes CDR1 SGHRS and CDR2 YFSETQ. Trimming stripped 4 bases from V and 4 bases from J, with 18 bases between. The CDR3 nucleotides read TGCGCCAGCAGCACCTTCTCAGGGCCTGGTTACGAGCAGTACTTC. Amino acid sequence: CASSTFSGPGYEQYF.

This sequence joins TRBV5-6 and TRBJ2-2, with D perhaps matching TRBD2 (6 bases). Germline V gene data show CDR1 as SGHDT and CDR2 as YYEEEE. V was clipped by 3 bases and J by 9 bases, with 18 bases between them. The CDR3 totals 15 residues. As DNA, the CDR3 is TGTGCCAGCAGCTCCTCCTTTGCGGGGACGAGGGAGCTGTTTTTT. This encodes CASSSSFAGTRELFF.

The chain has TRBV11-2 and TRBJ2-1; no firm D call. Per germline, CDR1 SGHAT and CDR2 FQNNGV. V was cut by 5 bases and J by 0 bases, with 8 bases left in between. There are 14 residues in the CDR3. CDR3 coding DNA: TGTGCCAGCAGCCCTGGCCGCTCCTACAATGAGCAGTTCTTC. Amino acid sequence: CASSPGRSYNEQFF.

With respect to this clone: The sample has other DNA sequences that encode this CDR3 too. The chain is built from TRBV10-3 and TRBJ1-3; D unresolved. Trimming removed 3 bases from V and 4 bases from J, with 7 bases in between. Germline CDR1 reads ENHRY; CDR2 reads SYGVKD. The CDR3 totals 13 residues. In DNA form, the CDR3 reads TGTGCCATCAGTGACCCAGGCGGAAACACCATATATTTT. Its protein is CAISDPGGNTIYF.

The chain links TRBV30 to TRBJ2-7, with TRBD1 matching 10 bases. The CDR3 consists of 14 residues. Trimming at V came to 6 bases and at J to 0 bases, leaving 5 bases not matched to a gene. Germline CDR1 reads GTSNPN; CDR2 reads SVGIG (reference sequence). CDR3 nucleotide sequence: TGTGCCTGCGGACAGGGGGTTAGCTCCTACGAGCAGTACTTC. Its protein is CACGQGVSSYEQYF.

The chain carries TRBV9 and TRBJ2-1, with D uncertain. V lost 0 bases, J lost 7 bases, and 14 bases lay in between. This CDR3 is built from 15 residues. Germline CDR1 reads SGDLS; CDR2 reads YYNGEE. CDR3 bases: TGTGCCAGCAGCGTAGCTCGAGTAGAGGCTAATGAGCAGTTCTTC. It specifies CASSVARVEANEQFF.

The chain recombines TRBV27 with TRBJ2-5; 7 bases agree with TRBD1. The last part of the DNA fits TRBJ2-7 better; the J call may be wrong. CDR1 is MNHEY and CDR2 is SMNVEV in the germline V gene (reference sequence). This CDR3 has 15 residues. Here the CDR3 DNA reads TGTGCCAGCAGATACACAGGGGTCCGGTCCTACGAGCAGTACTTC. It yields the protein CASRYTGVRSYEQYF.

This clone has a single count. J is TRBJ1-5 and V is TRBV7-9; the D gene is possibly TRBD1 (5 bases). V lost 5 bases to trimming and J lost 5 bases, with 19 bases between them. The germline V gene encodes CDR1 SEHNR and CDR2 FQNEAQ (reference sequence). The CDR3 length is 16 residues. Written as DNA, the CDR3 is TGTGCCAGCAGCCATGGCTCCACAGGTAATCATCAGCCCCAGCATTTT. Its translation: CASSHGSTGNHQPQHF. The full variable domain, with the rest looked up from reference TRBV7-9 and TRBJ1-5, is DTGVSQNPRHKITKRGQNVTFRCDPISEHNRLYWYRQTLGQGPEFLTYFQNEAQLEKSRLLSDRFSAERPKGSFSTLEIQRTEQGDSAMYLCASSHGSTGNHQPQHFGDGTRLSIL.

This chain links TRBV6-5 with TRBJ2-7, with a weak D call TRBD1 (5 bases). V was trimmed by 3 bases and J by 2 bases, leaving 14 bases between them. Germline CDR1 MNHEY, CDR2 SVGAGI. The length of the CDR3 is 15 residues. The DNA for the CDR3 is TGTGCCAGCAGTTATTCTTTAGGGGTAGCCTACGAGCAGTACTTC. Residues: CASSYSLGVAYEQYF.

The rearrangement links TRBV11-2 to TRBJ1-1; the D gene is possibly TRBD1 (6 bases). Germline lookup yields CDR1 SGHAT and CDR2 FQNNGV. The CDR3 consists of 15 residues. With 3 bases removed from V and 2 bases from J, the gap between germline ends came to 13 bases. The CDR3 is CASSFLRGPNTEAFF. The CDR3 DNA reads as TGTGCCAGCAGCTTTCTCAGGGGACCTAACACTGAAGCTTTCTTT.

In this sample, this clone turned up once. The genes are TRBV18 and TRBJ2-7, with D tentatively TRBD1 (5 bases). Germline-derived CDR1 and CDR2 are KGHSH and LQKENI. This CDR3 has 14 residues. The V end was cut by 3 bases, the J end by 3 bases, with 12 bases between. The CDR3 coding sequence is TGTGCCAGCTCACCGGAGACAGAAATCTACGAGCAGTACTTC. Its protein is CASSPETEIYEQYF.

V is TRBV27 and J is TRBJ1-5; D not resolved. CDR3 length: 12 residues. Trimming took 5 bases from V and 6 from J, leaving 8 bases between them. The germline V gene has CDR1 MNHEY and CDR2 SMNVEV (reference sequence). CDR3 in DNA: TGTGCCAGCAGTGAGGGTAGTCAGCCCCAGCATTTT. Residues: CASSEGSQPQHF.

About this clone itself: Distinct nucleotide sequences in the sample also encode this CDR3. This sequence joins TRBV7-9 and TRBJ2-7; D unclear. CDR3 size: 12 residues. Germline values: CDR1 SEHNR, CDR2 FQNEAQ (reference sequence). Trimming removed 3 bases from V and 1 base from J, with 4 bases in between. Here the CDR3 DNA reads TGTGCCAGCAGCTTGGGATCCTACGAGCAGTACTTC. Amino acids: CASSLGSYEQYF. Filled out from reference TRBV7-9 and TRBJ2-7, the complete variable domain reads DTGVSQNPRHKITKRGQNVTFRCDPISEHNRLYWYRQTLGQGPEFLTYFQNEAQLEKSRLLSDRFSAERPKGSFSTLEIQRTEQGDSAMYLCASSLGSYEQYFGPGTRLTVT.